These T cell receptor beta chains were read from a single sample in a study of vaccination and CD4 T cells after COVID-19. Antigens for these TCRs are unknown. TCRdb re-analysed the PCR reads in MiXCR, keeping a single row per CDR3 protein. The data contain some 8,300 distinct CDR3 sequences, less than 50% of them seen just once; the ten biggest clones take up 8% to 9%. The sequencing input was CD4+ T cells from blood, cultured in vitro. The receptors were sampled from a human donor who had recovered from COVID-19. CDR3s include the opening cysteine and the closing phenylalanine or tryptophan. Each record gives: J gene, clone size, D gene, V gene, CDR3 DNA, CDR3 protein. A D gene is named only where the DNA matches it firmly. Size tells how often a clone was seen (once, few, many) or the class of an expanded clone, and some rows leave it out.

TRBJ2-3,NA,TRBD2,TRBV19,TGTGCCAGTAGTAGGGCTAGCGGGGGAAGCACAGATACGCAGTATTTT,CASSRASGGSTDTQYF
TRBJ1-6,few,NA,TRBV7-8,TGTGCCAGCAGCAGACGACAGATGAATAATTCACCCCTCCACTTT,CASSRRQMNNSPLHF
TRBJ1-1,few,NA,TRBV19,TGTGCCAGTAGTATCAGGGGTGGCACTGAAGCTTTCTTT,CASSIRGGTEAFF
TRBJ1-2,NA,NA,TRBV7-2,TGTGCCAGCAGCTCCGCCGAACCTAATATGCCCTATGGCTACACCTTC,CASSSAEPNMPYGYTF
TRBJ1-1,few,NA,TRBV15,TGTGCCACCAGCAGTCCTAGGACGGGGAAAGCTTTCTTT,CATSSPRTGKAFF
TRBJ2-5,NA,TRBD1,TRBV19,TGTGCCAGTAGTAGGGGACAGGGGGCGCAGGAAGAGACCCAGTACTTC,CASSRGQGAQEETQYF
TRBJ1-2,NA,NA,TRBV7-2,TGTGCCAGCATCCGTAGCGGGCTTTTTAGCTATGGCTACACCTTC,CASIRSGLFSYGYTF
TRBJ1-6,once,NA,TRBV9,TGTGCCAGCAGCATCCGGGGGTACTCACCCCTCCACTTT,CASSIRGYSPLHF
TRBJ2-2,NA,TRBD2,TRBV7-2,TGTGCCAGCAGCGGGACTAGCGGGGGGAACACCGGGGAGCTGTTTTTT,CASSGTSGGNTGELFF
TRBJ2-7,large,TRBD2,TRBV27,TGTGCCAGCAGTTCGTGGACTAGCGGGAGAGTTGAGCAGTACTTC,CASSSWTSGRVEQYF
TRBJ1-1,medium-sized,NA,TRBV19,TGTGCCAGTAGTGTTCATACAGTTATGAACACTGAAGCTTTCTTT,CASSVHTVMNTEAFF
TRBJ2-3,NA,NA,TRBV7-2,TGTGCCAGCAGCTTTTATTCAGATACGCAGTATTTT,CASSFYSDTQYF
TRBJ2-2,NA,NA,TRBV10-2,TGCGCCGGTAAAGGGGACACCGGGGAGCTGTTTTTT,CAGKGDTGELFF
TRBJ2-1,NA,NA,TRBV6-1,TGTGCCAGCAGTATAGACAGGTCTCTAGATCACAATGAGCAGTTCTTC,CASSIDRSLDHNEQFF
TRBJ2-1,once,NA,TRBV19,TGTGCCAGTGGCCGAAGTAGGGCGAATGAGCAGTTCTTC,CASGRSRANEQFF
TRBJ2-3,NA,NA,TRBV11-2,TGTGCCAGCAGCCCACAGGGTAGTCGTACAGATACGCAGTATTTT,CASSPQGSRTDTQYF
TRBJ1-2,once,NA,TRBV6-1,TGTGCCAGCAGTGCATGGGGTGCGGGTAACTATGGCTACACCTTC,CASSAWGAGNYGYTF
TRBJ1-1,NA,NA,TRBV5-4,TGTGCCAGCAGCGCGGGACAGAACACTGAAGCTTTCTTT,CASSAGQNTEAFF
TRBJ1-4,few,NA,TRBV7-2,TGTGCCAGCAGTCCCACGGGACCTAATGAAAAACTGTTTTTT,CASSPTGPNEKLFF
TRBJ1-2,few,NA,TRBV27,TGTGCCAGCAGTTTACTTTCAGGTCCTAACTATGGCTACACCTTC,CASSLLSGPNYGYTF
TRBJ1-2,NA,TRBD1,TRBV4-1,TGCGCCAGCAGCCAGGACAGGTTGGCTTGGGGCTACACCTTC,CASSQDRLAWGYTF
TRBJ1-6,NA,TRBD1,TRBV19,TGTGCCAGTAGTATAAGGGGCAGGGGGGATTCACCCCTCCACTTT,CASSIRGRGDSPLHF
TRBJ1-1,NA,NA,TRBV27,TGTGCCAGCAGTTTAGAGGGAGGGGCCCTCTTCTTT,CASSLEGGALFF
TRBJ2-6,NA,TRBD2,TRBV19,TGTGCCAGTAGTCCCCTGGTGAGCGGGACCGGGGCCAACGTCCTGACTTTC,CASSPLVSGTGANVLTF
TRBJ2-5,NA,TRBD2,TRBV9,TGTGCCAGCAGCGTAGGGGCTAGCGGGGGGATCGGGGAGACCCAGTACTTC,CASSVGASGGIGETQYF
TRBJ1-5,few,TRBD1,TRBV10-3,TGTGCCACCGCGGACAGGGACACACAGCCCCAGCATTTT,CATADRDTQPQHF
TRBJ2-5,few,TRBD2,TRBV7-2,TGTGCCAGCAGCGGAAGAATAGCCGGGACTAGATCCTCAGAGACCCAGTACTTC,CASSGRIAGTRSSETQYF
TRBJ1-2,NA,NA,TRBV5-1,TGCGCCAGCAGTCAAGGGCAGGCGGGAGTCTATGGCTACACCTTC,CASSQGQAGVYGYTF
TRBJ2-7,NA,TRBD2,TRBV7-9,TGTGCCAGCAGCTCGGGACTAGCGGGAGGGCCGTCCTACGAGCAGTACTTC,CASSSGLAGGPSYEQYF
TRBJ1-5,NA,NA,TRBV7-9,TGTGCCAGCAGCACCACAAATCAGCCCCAGCATTTT,CASSTTNQPQHF
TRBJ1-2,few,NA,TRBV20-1,TGCAGTGCTAGAGATAGCGTCATGGATGGCTACACCTTC,CSARDSVMDGYTF
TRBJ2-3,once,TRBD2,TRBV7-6,TGTGCCAGCAGCCTGGGACTAGCGGGGTATACGCAGTATTTT,CASSLGLAGYTQYF
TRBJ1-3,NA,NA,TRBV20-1,TGCAGTGCCCGGGCGGGCAGCAGCTCTGGAAACACCATATATTTT,CSARAGSSSGNTIYF
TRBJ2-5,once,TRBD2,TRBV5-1,TGCGCCAGCAGCTTGGTACTAGCGGGGGGGCAAGAGGCCCAGTACTTC,CASSLVLAGGQEAQYF
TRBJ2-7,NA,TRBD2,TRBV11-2,TGTGCCAGCAGCCTCGGACTAGCGGGGACTGAGCAGTACTTC,CASSLGLAGTEQYF
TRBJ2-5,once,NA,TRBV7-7,TGTGCTAGCAGCCGGTTTCGGCGGGAGACCCAGTACTTC,CASSRFRRETQYF
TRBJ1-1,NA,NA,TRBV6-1,TGTGCCAGCACTCCCCCCACAGAAAACACTGAAGCTTTCTTT,CASTPPTENTEAFF
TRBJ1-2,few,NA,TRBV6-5,TGTGCCAGCAGTTACTCGACCAGACTCAACTATGGCTACACCTTC,CASSYSTRLNYGYTF
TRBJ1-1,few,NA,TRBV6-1,TGTGCCAGCACCGAATCACAGGGTAACACTGAAGCTTTCTTT,CASTESQGNTEAFF
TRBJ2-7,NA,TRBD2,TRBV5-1,TGCGCCAGCAGCTTGATATCGGGGGGGCCTCAGGAGCAGTACTTC,CASSLISGGPQEQYF
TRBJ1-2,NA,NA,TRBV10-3,TGTGCCATCAGTGAACAGGACCTTAACTATGGCTACACCTTC,CAISEQDLNYGYTF
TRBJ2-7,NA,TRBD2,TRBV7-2,TGTGCCAGCAGCTCCATAGCGGGAGATTACGAGCAGTACTTC,CASSSIAGDYEQYF
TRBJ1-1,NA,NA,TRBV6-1,TGTGCCAGCAGGAGACAGGAGAACACTGAAGCTTTCTTT,CASRRQENTEAFF
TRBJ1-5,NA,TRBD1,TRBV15,TGTGCCACCAGCGGAGTCGGGACAGGGGTAGTAGCGAGCAATCAGCCCCAGCATTTT,CATSGVGTGVVASNQPQHF
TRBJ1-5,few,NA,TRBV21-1,TGTGCCAGCAGCAAACGGGGGGCAGGGGGAGGAAGCAATCAGCCCCAGCATTTT,CASSKRGAGGGSNQPQHF
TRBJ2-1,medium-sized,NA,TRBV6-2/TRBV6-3,TGTGCCAGCAGTTACTCGAACCGACCCCTAACCCCCTACAATGAGCAGTTCTTC,CASSYSNRPLTPYNEQFF
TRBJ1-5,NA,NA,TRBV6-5,TGTGCCAGCAGTTACCGGCAGGGGTACAATCAGCCCCAGCATTTT,CASSYRQGYNQPQHF
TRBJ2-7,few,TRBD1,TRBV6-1,TGTGCCAGCATTCGGGACAGGGTTGCCGAGCAGTACTTC,CASIRDRVAEQYF
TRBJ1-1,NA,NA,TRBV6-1,TGTGCCAGCAGCGGAAGGGGCGCGGAAACTGAGGCTTTCTTT,CASSGRGAETEAFF
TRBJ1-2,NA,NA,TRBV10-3,TGTGCCATCAGTGCCCGGGGCCGGTATCACTATGGCTACACCTTC,CAISARGRYHYGYTF
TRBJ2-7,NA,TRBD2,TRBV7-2,TGTGCCAGCAGCTTAGTTCTAGCGGGCGACTACGAGCAGTACTTC,CASSLVLAGDYEQYF
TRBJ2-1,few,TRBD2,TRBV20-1,TGCAGTGCTAAGAAAGCGGGGGGTAACTCCTACAATGAGCAGTTCTTC,CSAKKAGGNSYNEQFF
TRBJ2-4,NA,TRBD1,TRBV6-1,TGTGCCAGCAGTAAGACAGGGGACTCGCTAGCCAAAAACATTCAGTACTTC,CASSKTGDSLAKNIQYF
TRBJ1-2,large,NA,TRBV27,TGTGCCAGCAGAGCGGGAGGGATTAACTATGGCTACACCTTC,CASRAGGINYGYTF
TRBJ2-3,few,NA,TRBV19,TGTGCCAGTACCCGAGGGTTTGGGACAGATACGCAGTATTTT,CASTRGFGTDTQYF